This T cell receptor (beta chain) was observed in a study of shared clonotypes between healthy human individuals. V was cut by 5 bases and J by 2 bases, with 21 bases left in between. CDR1 and CDR2 (germline): SEHNR, FQNEAQ (reference sequence). There are 17 residues in the CDR3. The naive CD8 fraction comprised CD45RO-negative cells positively selected for CCR7 and excluded terminally differentiated effector memory CD45RA+ cells. TCRdb's table, derived via immunoSEQ multiplex PCR, lists solely in-frame clones and lacks some. The profile covers hundreds of thousands of clones, with 96% appearing a single time and less than 0.25% taken by the ten largest.

This sequence joins TRBV7-9 and TRBJ1-2; D ambiguous. The receptor comes from a man aged 30 to 45 in good health. Sequenced: naive CD8+ T cells sorted from blood. CDR3 DNA: TGTGCCAGCAGCCAGCCGACGTCGGGTCCGACCAACTATGGCTACACCTTC. Translation gives CASSQPTSGPTNYGYTF.